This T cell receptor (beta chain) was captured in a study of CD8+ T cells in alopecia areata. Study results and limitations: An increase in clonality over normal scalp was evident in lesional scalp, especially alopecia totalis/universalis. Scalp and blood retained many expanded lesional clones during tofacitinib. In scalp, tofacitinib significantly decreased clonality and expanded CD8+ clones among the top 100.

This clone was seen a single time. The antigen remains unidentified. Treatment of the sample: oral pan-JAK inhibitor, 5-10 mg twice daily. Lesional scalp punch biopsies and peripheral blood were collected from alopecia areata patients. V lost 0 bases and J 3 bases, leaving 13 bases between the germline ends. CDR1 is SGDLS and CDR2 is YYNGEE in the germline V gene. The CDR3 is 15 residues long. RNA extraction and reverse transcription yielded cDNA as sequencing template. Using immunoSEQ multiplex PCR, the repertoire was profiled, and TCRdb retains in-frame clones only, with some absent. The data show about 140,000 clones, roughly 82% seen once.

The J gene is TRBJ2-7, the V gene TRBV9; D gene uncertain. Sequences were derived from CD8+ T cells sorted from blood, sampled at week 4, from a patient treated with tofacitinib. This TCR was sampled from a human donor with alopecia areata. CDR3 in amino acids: CASSVAAGSLYEQYF. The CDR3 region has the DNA TGTGCCAGCAGCGTAGCGGCAGGTAGTCTCTACGAGCAGTACTTC.